Listed below are T cell receptor beta chains from one sample, sequenced in a study of T cell repertoires in cytomegalovirus infection. TCRdb redid the calling of the reads with MiXCR, one entry per CDR3 protein. This table holds under 500,000 distinct CDR3 sequences, more than 40% found once. No antigen has been assigned to these receptors. The sequencing used cultured PBMCs, collected from culture after CMV antigen stimulation. These receptors originate from a human donor in good health (CMV status not recorded). Some clones in this sample may be carry-over from other donors' samples. Each CDR3 is given with its conserved first and last residue. A D gene is named only where the DNA matches it firmly. Size values are once, few and many counts, or a class for expanded clones, and some rows have none.

cdr3_aa: CASSQSPGPYGYTF
cdr3_nt: TGCGCCAGCAGCCAATCTCCGGGACCCTATGGCTACACCTTC
d_call: NA
j_call: TRBJ1-2
v_call: TRBV4-3
clone_size: few

cdr3_aa: CATSLGGKQPQHF
cdr3_nt: TGTGCCACCAGCCTAGGGGGAAAACAGCCCCAGCATTTT
d_call: NA
j_call: TRBJ1-5
v_call: TRBV24-1
clone_size: NA

cdr3_aa: CASSSDPRQYSNQPQHF
cdr3_nt: TGTGCCAGCAGCTCCGATCCAAGACAGTATAGCAATCAGCCCCAGCATTTT
d_call: NA
j_call: TRBJ1-5
v_call: TRBV7-2
clone_size: many

cdr3_aa: CASSLRDFGTDTQYF
cdr3_nt: TGTGCCAGCAGCTTACGGGACTTTGGCACAGATACGCAGTATTTT
d_call: NA
j_call: TRBJ2-3
v_call: TRBV7-2
clone_size: many

cdr3_aa: CSAIGIATNEKLFF
cdr3_nt: TGCAGTGCTATCGGGATCGCAACTAATGAAAAACTGTTTTTT
d_call: NA
j_call: TRBJ1-4
v_call: TRBV20-1
clone_size: few

cdr3_aa: CAISGRDQYRDTEAFF
cdr3_nt: TGTGCCATCAGTGGCCGGGATCAGTACAGGGACACTGAAGCTTTCTTT
d_call: NA
j_call: TRBJ1-1
v_call: TRBV10-3
clone_size: few

cdr3_aa: CASSTTSGHSTDTQYF
cdr3_nt: TGTGCCAGCAGTACGACTAGCGGCCATAGCACAGATACGCAGTATTTT
d_call: TRBD2
j_call: TRBJ2-3
v_call: TRBV12-3/TRBV12-4
clone_size: NA

cdr3_aa: CASDLDKQFF
cdr3_nt: TGTGCCAGTGACCTAGATAAGCAGTTCTTC
d_call: NA
j_call: TRBJ2-1
v_call: TRBV2
clone_size: NA

cdr3_aa: CASSLPTSEQFF
cdr3_nt: TGTGCCAGCAGCCTACCCACTAGTGAGCAGTTCTTC
d_call: NA
j_call: TRBJ2-1
v_call: TRBV7-2
clone_size: NA

cdr3_aa: CASSPPGTSVYNEQFF
cdr3_nt: TGTGCCAGCAGCCCACCAGGGACTAGCGTCTACAATGAGCAGTTCTTC
d_call: TRBD2
j_call: TRBJ2-1
v_call: TRBV7-2
clone_size: NA

cdr3_aa: CSASRQGGTQYF
cdr3_nt: TGCAGTGCTAGTCGACAGGGGGGGACCCAGTACTTC
d_call: TRBD1
j_call: TRBJ2-5
v_call: TRBV20-1
clone_size: once

cdr3_aa: CASSFEGDQPQHF
cdr3_nt: TGTGCCAGCAGTTTTGAGGGGGATCAGCCCCAGCATTTT
d_call: NA
j_call: TRBJ1-5
v_call: TRBV12-3/TRBV12-4
clone_size: few

cdr3_aa: CASSSPGKAYEQYF
cdr3_nt: TGTGCCAGCAGTTCCCCGGGGAAAGCCTACGAGCAGTACTTC
d_call: NA
j_call: TRBJ2-7
v_call: TRBV28
clone_size: few

cdr3_aa: CASSLEGSGIEQYF
cdr3_nt: TGTGCCAGCAGCTTGGAGGGGTCGGGTATCGAGCAGTACTTC
d_call: NA
j_call: TRBJ2-7
v_call: TRBV7-9
clone_size: few

cdr3_aa: CASRAGGARGAYNEQFF
cdr3_nt: TGTGCCAGCAGGGCGGGAGGCGCGCGGGGGGCTTACAATGAGCAGTTCTTC
d_call: TRBD2
j_call: TRBJ2-1
v_call: TRBV5-4
clone_size: NA

cdr3_aa: CASSYSRANYGYTF
cdr3_nt: TGTGCCAGCAGTTACTCCAGGGCTAACTATGGCTACACCTTC
d_call: NA
j_call: TRBJ1-2
v_call: TRBV6-5
clone_size: NA

cdr3_aa: CASRVALNTEAFF
cdr3_nt: TGTGCCAGCAGGGTGGCACTGAACACTGAAGCTTTCTTT
d_call: NA
j_call: TRBJ1-1
v_call: TRBV2
clone_size: NA

cdr3_aa: CASSYITGAGKTQYF
cdr3_nt: TGTGCCAGCAGCTATATCACAGGGGCAGGGAAGACCCAGTACTTC
d_call: TRBD1
j_call: TRBJ2-5
v_call: TRBV7-6
clone_size: once

cdr3_aa: CASSPSGGALNEQFF
cdr3_nt: TGTGCCAGCAGCCCTAGCGGGGGGGCCCTCAATGAGCAGTTCTTC
d_call: TRBD2
j_call: TRBJ2-1
v_call: TRBV7-6
clone_size: NA

cdr3_aa: CPWGGENGNTIYF
cdr3_nt: TGTCCTTGGGGGGGCGAAAATGGAAACACCATATATTTT
d_call: NA
j_call: TRBJ1-3
v_call: TRBV6-5
clone_size: NA

cdr3_aa: CASGAQSGANVLTF
cdr3_nt: TGTGCCAGCGGGGCCCAGTCTGGGGCCAACGTCCTGACTTTC
d_call: NA
j_call: TRBJ2-6
v_call: TRBV7-2
clone_size: NA

cdr3_aa: CASSPSGLAGHEQFF
cdr3_nt: TGTGCCAGCAGCCCATCAGGACTAGCGGGACATGAGCAGTTCTTC
d_call: TRBD2
j_call: TRBJ2-1
v_call: TRBV7-9
clone_size: NA

cdr3_aa: CASSRTSGNPYEQYF
cdr3_nt: TGTGCCAGCAGCCGGACTAGCGGGAACCCCTACGAGCAGTACTTC
d_call: TRBD2
j_call: TRBJ2-7
v_call: TRBV7-2
clone_size: NA

cdr3_aa: CATSAVGTDTQYF
cdr3_nt: TGTGCCACCAGTGCGGTTGGCACAGATACGCAGTATTTT
d_call: NA
j_call: TRBJ2-3
v_call: TRBV24-1
clone_size: NA

cdr3_aa: CASSSGTRDNSPLHF
cdr3_nt: TGTGCCAGCAGTTCGGGAACGAGAGATAATTCACCCCTCCACTTT
d_call: NA
j_call: TRBJ1-6
v_call: TRBV27
clone_size: NA

cdr3_aa: CATSDPLTDTTQYF
cdr3_nt: TGTGCCACCAGTGATCCACTGACAGACACTACGCAGTATTTT
d_call: NA
j_call: TRBJ2-3
v_call: TRBV24-1
clone_size: few

cdr3_aa: CASSPEPMNTEAFF
cdr3_nt: TGCGCCAGCAGCCCAGAACCCATGAACACTGAAGCTTTCTTT
d_call: NA
j_call: TRBJ1-1
v_call: TRBV4-1
clone_size: NA

cdr3_aa: CASSLGGSDYGYTF
cdr3_nt: TGTGCCAGCAGTTTAGGGGGGTCGGACTATGGCTACACCTTC
d_call: NA
j_call: TRBJ1-2
v_call: TRBV12-3/TRBV12-4
clone_size: NA

cdr3_aa: CASSLLTWAYSNQPQHF
cdr3_nt: TGTGCCAGCAGCCTCCTTACCTGGGCCTATAGCAATCAGCCCCAGCATTTT
d_call: NA
j_call: TRBJ1-5
v_call: TRBV3-1
clone_size: NA

cdr3_aa: CASRKVETDTQYF
cdr3_nt: TGTGCCAGCAGGAAGGTAGAGACAGATACGCAGTATTTT
d_call: NA
j_call: TRBJ2-3
v_call: TRBV2
clone_size: NA

cdr3_aa: CASSPGRPEAFF
cdr3_nt: TGTGCCAGCTCACCAGGGAGACCTGAAGCTTTCTTT
d_call: NA
j_call: TRBJ1-1
v_call: TRBV18
clone_size: NA

cdr3_aa: CASSLVQSANYGYTF
cdr3_nt: TGTGCCAGCAGCTTAGTTCAGTCCGCTAACTATGGCTACACCTTC
d_call: NA
j_call: TRBJ1-2
v_call: TRBV7-2
clone_size: NA

cdr3_aa: CASSLQQGEETQYF
cdr3_nt: TGTGCCAGCAGCTTACAACAGGGGGAAGAGACCCAGTACTTC
d_call: TRBD1
j_call: TRBJ2-5
v_call: TRBV7-9
clone_size: NA

cdr3_aa: CASTERDRGRINYGYTF
cdr3_nt: TGTGCCAGCACCGAGAGGGACAGGGGGCGAATCAACTATGGCTACACCTTC
d_call: TRBD1
j_call: TRBJ1-2
v_call: TRBV9
clone_size: NA

cdr3_aa: CASSPTSYLLTGRRQPQHF
cdr3_nt: TGTGCCAGCAGCCCCACTTCTTACCTGCTGACAGGGCGAAGGCAGCCCCAGCATTTT
d_call: TRBD1
j_call: TRBJ1-5
v_call: TRBV6-5
clone_size: NA

cdr3_aa: CASSADNTDTQYF
cdr3_nt: TGTGCCAGCAGCGCTGACAACACAGATACGCAGTATTTT
d_call: NA
j_call: TRBJ2-3
v_call: TRBV7-9
clone_size: NA

cdr3_aa: CASSTWTGGSPLHF
cdr3_nt: TGTGCCAGCAGCACGTGGACAGGGGGCTCACCCCTCCACTTT
d_call: TRBD1
j_call: TRBJ1-6
v_call: TRBV7-2
clone_size: few